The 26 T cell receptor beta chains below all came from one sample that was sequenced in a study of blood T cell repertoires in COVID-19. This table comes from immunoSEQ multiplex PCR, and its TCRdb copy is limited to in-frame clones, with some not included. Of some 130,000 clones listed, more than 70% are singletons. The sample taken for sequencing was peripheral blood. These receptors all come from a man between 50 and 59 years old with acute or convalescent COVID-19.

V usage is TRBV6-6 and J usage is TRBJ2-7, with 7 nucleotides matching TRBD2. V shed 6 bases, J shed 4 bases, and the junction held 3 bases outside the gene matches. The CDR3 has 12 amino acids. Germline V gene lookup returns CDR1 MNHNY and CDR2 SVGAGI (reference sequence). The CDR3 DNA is TGTGCCAGCAGAAGCGGGAATTACGAGCAGTACTTC. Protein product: CASRSGNYEQYF.

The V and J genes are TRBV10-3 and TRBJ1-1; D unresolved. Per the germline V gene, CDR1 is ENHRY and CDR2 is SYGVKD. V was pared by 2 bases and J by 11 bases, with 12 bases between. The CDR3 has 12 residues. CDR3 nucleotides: TGTGCCATCAGTGAGCCAAACTCCCTGGCTTTCTTT. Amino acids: CAISEPNSLAFF.

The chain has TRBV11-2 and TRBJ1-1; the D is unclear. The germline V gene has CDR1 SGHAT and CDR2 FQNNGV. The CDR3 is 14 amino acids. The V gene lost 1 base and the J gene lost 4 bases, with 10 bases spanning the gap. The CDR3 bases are TGTGCCAGCAGCTTAGTAAGCGGGATCACTGAAGCTTTCTTT. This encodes CASSLVSGITEAFF. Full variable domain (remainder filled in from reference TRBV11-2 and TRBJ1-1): EAGVAQSPRYKIIEKRQSVAFWCNPISGHATLYWYQQILGQGPKLLIQFQNNGVVDDSQLPKDRFSAERLKGVDSTLKIQPAKLEDSAVYLCASSLVSGITEAFFGQGTRLTVV.

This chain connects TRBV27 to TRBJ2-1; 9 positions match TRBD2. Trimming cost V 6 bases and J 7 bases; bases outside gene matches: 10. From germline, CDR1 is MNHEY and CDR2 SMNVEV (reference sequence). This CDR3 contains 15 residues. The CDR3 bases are TGTGCCAGCAGGGGAGGGAATAGCGGGAGAAATGAGCAGTTCTTC. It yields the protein CASRGGNSGRNEQFF.

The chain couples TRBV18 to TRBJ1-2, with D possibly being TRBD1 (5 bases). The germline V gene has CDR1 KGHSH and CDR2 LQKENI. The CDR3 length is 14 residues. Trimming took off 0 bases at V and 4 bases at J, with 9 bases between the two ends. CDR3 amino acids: CASSPPWGGYGYTF. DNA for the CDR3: TGTGCCAGCTCACCACCGTGGGGGGGCTATGGCTACACCTTC.

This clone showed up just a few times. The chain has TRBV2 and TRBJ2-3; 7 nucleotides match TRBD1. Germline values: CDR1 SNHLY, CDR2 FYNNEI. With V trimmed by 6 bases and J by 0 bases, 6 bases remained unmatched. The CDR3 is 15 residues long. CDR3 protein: CASSRDSRSTDTQYF. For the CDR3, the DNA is TGTGCCAGCAGCCGGGACAGCCGTAGCACAGATACGCAGTATTTT.

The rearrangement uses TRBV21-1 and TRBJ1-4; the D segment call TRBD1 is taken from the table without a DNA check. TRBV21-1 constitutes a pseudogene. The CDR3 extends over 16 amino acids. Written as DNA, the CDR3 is TGTGCCAGCATTACGACAACGAATGCAACTAATGAAAAACTGTTTTTT. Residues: CASITTTNATNEKLFF.

This chain's CDR3 is CASSVAGEPYNEQFF. Written as DNA, the CDR3 is TGTGCCAGCAGCGTAGCGGGAGAACCCTACAATGAGCAGTTCTTC. The chain joins TRBV9 to TRBJ2-1; maybe TRBD2 (6 bases). Trimming left V 0 bases short and J 2 bases short, with 9 bases between. This CDR3 region has 15 residues. The germline V gene has CDR1 SGDLS and CDR2 YYNGEE.

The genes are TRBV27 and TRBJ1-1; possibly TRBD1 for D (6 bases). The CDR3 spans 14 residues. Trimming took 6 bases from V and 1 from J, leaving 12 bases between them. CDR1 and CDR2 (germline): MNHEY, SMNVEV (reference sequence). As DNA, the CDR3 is TGTGCCAGCAGCCCATTGACAGGGAACACTGAAGCTTTCTTT. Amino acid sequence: CASSPLTGNTEAFF.

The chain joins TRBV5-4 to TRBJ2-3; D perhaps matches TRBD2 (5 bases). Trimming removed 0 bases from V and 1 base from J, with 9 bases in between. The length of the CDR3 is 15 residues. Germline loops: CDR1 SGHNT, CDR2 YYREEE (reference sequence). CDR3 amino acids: CASSLGGLGTDTQYF. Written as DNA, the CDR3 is TGTGCCAGCAGCTTGGGAGGGTTAGGCACAGATACGCAGTATTTT.

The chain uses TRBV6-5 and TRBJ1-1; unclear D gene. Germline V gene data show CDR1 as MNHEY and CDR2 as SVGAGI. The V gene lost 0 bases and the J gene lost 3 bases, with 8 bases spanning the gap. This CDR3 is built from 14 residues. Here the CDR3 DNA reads TGTGCCAGCAGTTACTCCCAGGCTGACACTGAAGCTTTCTTT. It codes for CASSYSQADTEAFF.

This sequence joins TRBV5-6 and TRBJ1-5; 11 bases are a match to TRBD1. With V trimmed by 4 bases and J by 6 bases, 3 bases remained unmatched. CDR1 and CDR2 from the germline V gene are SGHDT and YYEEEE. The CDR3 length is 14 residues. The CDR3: CASSGDRGAQPQHF. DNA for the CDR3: TGTGCCAGCAGCGGGGACAGGGGGGCTCAGCCCCAGCATTTT.

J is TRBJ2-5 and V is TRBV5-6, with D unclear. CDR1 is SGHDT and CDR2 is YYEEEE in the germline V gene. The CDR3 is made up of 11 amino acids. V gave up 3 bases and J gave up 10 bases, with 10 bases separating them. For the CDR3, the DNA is TGTGCCAGCAGCTACCTCGGTGGCCAGTACTTC. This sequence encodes CASSYLGGQYF.

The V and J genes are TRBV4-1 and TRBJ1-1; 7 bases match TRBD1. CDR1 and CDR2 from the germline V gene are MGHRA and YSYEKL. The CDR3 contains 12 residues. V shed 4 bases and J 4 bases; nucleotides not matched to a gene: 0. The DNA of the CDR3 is TGCGCCAGCAGCCCAGGGGGCACTGAAGCTTTCTTT. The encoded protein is CASSPGGTEAFF.

This chain's CDR3 is CAWSARMTRTEAFF. The CDR3 nucleotides read TGTGCCTGGAGTGCCCGTATGACACGAACTGAAGCTTTCTTT. J is TRBJ1-1 and V is TRBV30; D gene unclear. V was clipped by 1 base and J by 5 bases, with 14 bases between them. This CDR3 contains 14 residues. Germline CDR1 GTSNPN, CDR2 SVGIG (reference sequence).

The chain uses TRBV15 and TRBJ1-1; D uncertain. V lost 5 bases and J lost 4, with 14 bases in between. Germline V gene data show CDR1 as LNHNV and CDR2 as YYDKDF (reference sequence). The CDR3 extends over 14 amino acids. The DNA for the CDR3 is TGTGCCACCAGCTTGCAGTACCCCCTCACTGAAGCTTTCTTT. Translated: CATSLQYPLTEAFF.

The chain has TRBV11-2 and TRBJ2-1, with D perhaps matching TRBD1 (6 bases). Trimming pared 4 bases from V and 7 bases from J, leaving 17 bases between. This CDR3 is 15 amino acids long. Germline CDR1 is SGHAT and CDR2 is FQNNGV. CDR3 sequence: CASSSLQGSRNEQFF. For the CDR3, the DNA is TGTGCCAGCAGCTCCCTACAGGGAAGTCGGAATGAGCAGTTCTTC.

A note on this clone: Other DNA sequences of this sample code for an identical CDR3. The CDR3 reads CASSLDRNTGELFF. Here the CDR3 DNA reads TGCGCCAGCAGCCTGGACAGGAACACCGGGGAGCTGTTTTTT. This chain joins TRBV5-1 and TRBJ2-2; perhaps TRBD1 as D (6 bases). The germline V gene encodes CDR1 SGHRS and CDR2 YFSETQ. CDR3 size: 14 residues. Trimming cost V 4 bases and J 1 base, with 8 bases left between them.

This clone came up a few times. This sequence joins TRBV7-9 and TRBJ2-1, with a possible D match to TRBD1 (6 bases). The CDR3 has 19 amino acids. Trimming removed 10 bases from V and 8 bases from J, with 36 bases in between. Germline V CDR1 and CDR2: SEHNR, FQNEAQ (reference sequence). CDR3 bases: TGTGCCACAGGCACAACAAGGGTCCGACGGGTCACAGGGCCCGATGAGCAGTTCTTC. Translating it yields CATGTTRVRRVTGPDEQFF.

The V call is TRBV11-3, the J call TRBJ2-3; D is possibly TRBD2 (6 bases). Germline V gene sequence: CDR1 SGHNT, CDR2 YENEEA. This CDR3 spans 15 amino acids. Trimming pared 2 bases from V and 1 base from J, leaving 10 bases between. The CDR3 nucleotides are TGTGCCAGCAGCTTAACGGGAGTGGGCACAGATACGCAGTATTTT. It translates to CASSLTGVGTDTQYF.

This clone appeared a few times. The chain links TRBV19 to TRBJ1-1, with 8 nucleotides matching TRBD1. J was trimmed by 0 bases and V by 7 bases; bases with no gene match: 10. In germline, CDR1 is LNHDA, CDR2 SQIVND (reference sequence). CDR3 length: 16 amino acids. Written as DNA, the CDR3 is TGTGCCAGTAAGGGGGCAGGGGGCTTCGTGAACACTGAAGCTTTCTTT. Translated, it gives CASKGAGGFVNTEAFF.

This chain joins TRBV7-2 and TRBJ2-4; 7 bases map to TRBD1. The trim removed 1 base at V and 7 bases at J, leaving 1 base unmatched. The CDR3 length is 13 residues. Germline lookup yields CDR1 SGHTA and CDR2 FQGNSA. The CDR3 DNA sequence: TGTGCCAGCAGCTTAGAGACAGGGAACATTCAGTACTTC. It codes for CASSLETGNIQYF.

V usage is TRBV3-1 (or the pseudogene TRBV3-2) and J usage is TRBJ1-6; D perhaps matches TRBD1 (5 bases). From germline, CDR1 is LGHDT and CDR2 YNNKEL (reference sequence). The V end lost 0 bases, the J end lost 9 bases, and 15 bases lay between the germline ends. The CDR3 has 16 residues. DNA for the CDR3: TGTGCCAGCAGCCAAGATACGGTCAGGGCGCGTTCACCCCTCCACTTT. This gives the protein CASSQDTVRARSPLHF.

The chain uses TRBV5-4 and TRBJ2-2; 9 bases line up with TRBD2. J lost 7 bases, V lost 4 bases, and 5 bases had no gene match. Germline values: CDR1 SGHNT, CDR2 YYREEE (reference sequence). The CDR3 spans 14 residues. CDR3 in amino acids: CASSHVAGDGELFF. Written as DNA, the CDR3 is TGTGCCAGCAGCCACGTAGCGGGGGACGGGGAGCTGTTTTTT.

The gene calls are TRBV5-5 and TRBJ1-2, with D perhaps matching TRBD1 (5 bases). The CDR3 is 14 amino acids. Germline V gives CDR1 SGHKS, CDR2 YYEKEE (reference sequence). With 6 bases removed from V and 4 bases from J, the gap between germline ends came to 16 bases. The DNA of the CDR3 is TGTGCCAGCATGCGGCAGGCAGGGTCCTATGGCTACACCTTC. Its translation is CASMRQAGSYGYTF.

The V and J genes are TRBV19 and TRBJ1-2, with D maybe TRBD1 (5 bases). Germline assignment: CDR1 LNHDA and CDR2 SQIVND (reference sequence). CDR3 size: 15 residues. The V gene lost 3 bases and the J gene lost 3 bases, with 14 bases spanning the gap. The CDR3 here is CASSMGWGGHYGYTF. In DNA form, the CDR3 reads TGTGCCAGTAGTATGGGTTGGGGGGGTCACTATGGCTACACCTTC.